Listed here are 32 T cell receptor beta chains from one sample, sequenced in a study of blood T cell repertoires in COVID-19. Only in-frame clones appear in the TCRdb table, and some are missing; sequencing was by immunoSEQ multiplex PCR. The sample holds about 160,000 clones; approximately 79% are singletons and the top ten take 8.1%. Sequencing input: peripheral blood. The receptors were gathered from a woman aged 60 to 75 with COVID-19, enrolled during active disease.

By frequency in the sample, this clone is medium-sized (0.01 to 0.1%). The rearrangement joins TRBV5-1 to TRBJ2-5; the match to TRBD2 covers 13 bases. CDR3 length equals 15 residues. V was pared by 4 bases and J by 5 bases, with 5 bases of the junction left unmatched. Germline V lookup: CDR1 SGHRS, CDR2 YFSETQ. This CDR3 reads CASSRGLAGRETQYF. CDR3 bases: TGCGCCAGCAGCCGGGGACTAGCGGGGAGGGAGACCCAGTACTTC.

In nucleotides, the CDR3 is TGCGCCAGCAGCTTGGCAGGGTATGGAAACACCATATATTTT. This encodes CASSLAGYGNTIYF. This sequence joins TRBV5-1 and TRBJ1-3, with D possibly being TRBD1 (5 bases). Trimming removed 0 bases at V and 3 bases at J, with 7 bases between. Germline V gives CDR1 SGHRS, CDR2 YFSETQ. The CDR3 is made up of 14 amino acids.

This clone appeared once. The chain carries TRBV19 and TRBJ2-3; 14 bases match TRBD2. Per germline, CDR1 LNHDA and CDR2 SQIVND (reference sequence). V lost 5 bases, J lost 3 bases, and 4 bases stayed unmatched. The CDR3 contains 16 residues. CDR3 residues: CASSDRTSGRTDTQYF. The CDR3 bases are TGTGCCAGTAGTGACCGGACTAGCGGGAGGACAGATACGCAGTATTTT.

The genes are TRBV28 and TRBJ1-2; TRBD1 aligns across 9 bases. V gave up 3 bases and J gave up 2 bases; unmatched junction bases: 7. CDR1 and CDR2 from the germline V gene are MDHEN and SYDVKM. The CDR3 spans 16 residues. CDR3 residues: CASSFGDRASNYGYTF. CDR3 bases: TGTGCCAGCAGTTTTGGGGACAGGGCTTCCAACTATGGCTACACCTTC.

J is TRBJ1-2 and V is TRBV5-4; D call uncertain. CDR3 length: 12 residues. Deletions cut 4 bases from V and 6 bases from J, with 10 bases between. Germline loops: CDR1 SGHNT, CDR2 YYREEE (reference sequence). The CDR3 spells CASSIVSDGYTF. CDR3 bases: TGTGCCAGCAGCATCGTATCCGATGGCTACACCTTC.

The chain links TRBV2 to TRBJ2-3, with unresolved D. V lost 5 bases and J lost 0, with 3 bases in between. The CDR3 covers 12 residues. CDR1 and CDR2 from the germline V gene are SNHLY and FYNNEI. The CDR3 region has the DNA TGTGCCAGCAGTTATAGCACAGATACGCAGTATTTT. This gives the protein CASSYSTDTQYF.

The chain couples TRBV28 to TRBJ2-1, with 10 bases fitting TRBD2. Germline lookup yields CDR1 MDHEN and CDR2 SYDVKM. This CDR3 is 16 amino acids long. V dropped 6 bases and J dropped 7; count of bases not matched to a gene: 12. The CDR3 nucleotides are TGTGCCAGCAGCCAAAGCGGGGGGGCCAGATATAATGAGCAGTTCTTC. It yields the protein CASSQSGGARYNEQFF.

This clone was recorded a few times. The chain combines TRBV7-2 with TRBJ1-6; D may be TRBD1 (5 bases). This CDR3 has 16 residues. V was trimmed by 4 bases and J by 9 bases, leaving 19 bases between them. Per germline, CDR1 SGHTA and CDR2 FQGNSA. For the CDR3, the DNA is TGTGCCAGCAGCTCCCGGGACTTTGGAGGGAGTTCACCCCTCCACTTT. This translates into CASSSRDFGGSSPLHF.

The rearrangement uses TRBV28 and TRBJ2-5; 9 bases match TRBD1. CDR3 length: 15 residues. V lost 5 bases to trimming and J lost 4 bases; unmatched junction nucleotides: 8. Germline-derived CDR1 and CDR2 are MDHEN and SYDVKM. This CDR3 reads CASSRPGQGLETQYF. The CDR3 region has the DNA TGTGCCAGCAGTAGACCGGGACAGGGATTAGAGACCCAGTACTTC.

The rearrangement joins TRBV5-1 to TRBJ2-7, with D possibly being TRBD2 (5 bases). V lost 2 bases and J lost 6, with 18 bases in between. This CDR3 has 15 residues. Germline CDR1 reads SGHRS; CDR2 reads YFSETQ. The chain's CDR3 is CASSFEGAEFSEQYV. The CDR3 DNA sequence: TGCGCCAGCAGCTTTGAGGGCGCGGAGTTCAGCGAGCAGTACGTC.

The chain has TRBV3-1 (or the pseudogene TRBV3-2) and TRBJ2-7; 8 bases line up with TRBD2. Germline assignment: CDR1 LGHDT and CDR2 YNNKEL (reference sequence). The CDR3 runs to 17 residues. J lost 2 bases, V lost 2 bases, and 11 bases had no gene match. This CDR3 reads CASSQILGAGVAYEQYF. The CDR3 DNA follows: TGTGCCAGCAGCCAAATTTTGGGAGCGGGAGTCGCCTACGAGCAGTACTTC.

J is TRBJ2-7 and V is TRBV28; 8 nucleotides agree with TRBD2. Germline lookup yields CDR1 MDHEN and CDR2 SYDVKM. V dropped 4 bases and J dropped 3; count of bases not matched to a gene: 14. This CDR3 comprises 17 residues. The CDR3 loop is CASSSYRETGGRYEQYF. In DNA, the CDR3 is TGTGCCAGCAGTTCTTATAGGGAGACGGGGGGGCGCTACGAGCAGTACTTC.

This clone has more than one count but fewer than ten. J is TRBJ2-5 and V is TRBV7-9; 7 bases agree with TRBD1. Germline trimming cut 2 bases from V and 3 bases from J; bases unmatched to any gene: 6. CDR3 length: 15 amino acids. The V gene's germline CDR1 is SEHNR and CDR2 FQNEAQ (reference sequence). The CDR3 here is CASSLRTGVEETQYF. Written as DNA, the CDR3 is TGTGCCAGCAGCTTACGGACAGGCGTGGAAGAGACCCAGTACTTC.

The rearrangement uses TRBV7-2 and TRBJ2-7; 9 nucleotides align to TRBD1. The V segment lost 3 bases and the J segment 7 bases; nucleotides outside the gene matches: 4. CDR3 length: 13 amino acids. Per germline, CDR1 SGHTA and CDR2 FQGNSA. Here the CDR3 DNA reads TGTGCCAGCAGCTTCCGACAGGGGGGGGAGCAGTACTTC. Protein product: CASSFRQGGEQYF.

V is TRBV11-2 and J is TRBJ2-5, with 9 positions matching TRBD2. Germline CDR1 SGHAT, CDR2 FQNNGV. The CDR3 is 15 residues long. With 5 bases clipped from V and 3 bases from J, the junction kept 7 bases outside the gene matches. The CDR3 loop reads CASSPRRLAEETQYF. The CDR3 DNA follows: TGTGCCAGCAGCCCTAGACGACTAGCGGAAGAGACCCAGTACTTC.

The CDR3 reads CASSLVEGGPMGTQYF. For the CDR3, the DNA is TGCGCCAGCAGCTTGGTGGAGGGCGGGCCGATGGGGACCCAGTACTTC. The chain couples TRBV5-1 to TRBJ2-5, with a tentative D call TRBD2 (6 bases). This CDR3 comprises 16 residues. Germline CDR1 and CDR2: SGHRS and YFSETQ. V was pared by 0 bases and J by 7 bases, with 19 bases between.

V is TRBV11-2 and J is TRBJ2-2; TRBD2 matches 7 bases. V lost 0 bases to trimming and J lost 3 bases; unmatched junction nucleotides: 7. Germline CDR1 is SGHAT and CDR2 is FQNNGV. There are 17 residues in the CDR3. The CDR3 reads CASSLDPSGVYTGELFF. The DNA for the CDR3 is TGTGCCAGCAGCTTAGATCCGAGCGGGGTGTACACCGGGGAGCTGTTTTTT.

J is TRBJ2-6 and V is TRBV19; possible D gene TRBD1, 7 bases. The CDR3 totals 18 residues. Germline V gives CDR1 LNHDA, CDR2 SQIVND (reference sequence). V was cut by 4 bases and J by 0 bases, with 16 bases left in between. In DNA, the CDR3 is TGTGCCAGTAGTACCCGGACAGGAGGGAGCTCTGGGGCCAACGTCCTGACTTTC. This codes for CASSTRTGGSSGANVLTF.

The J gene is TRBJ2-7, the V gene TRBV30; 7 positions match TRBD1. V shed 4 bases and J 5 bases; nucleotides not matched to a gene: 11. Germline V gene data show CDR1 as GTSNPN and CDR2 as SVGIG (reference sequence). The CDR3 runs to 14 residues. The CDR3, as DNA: TGTGCCTGGACCCACGACAGGGTGCGCGACGAGCAGTACTTC. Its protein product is CAWTHDRVRDEQYF. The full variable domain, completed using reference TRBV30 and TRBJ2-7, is SQTIHQWPATLVQPVGSPLSLECTVEGTSNPNLYWYRQAAGRGLQLLFYSVGIGQISSEVPQNLSASRPQDRQFILSSKKLLLSDSGFYLCAWTHDRVRDEQYFGPGTRLTVT.

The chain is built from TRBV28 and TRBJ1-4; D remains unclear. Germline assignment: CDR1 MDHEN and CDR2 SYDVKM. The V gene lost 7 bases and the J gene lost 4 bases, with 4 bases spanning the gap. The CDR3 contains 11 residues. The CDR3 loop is CASKSNEKLFF. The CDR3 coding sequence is TGTGCCAGCAAGAGTAATGAAAAACTGTTTTTT.

The CDR3 loop is CASRPIDYPTDTQYF. DNA of the CDR3: TGTGCCAGCAGACCGATCGACTACCCCACAGATACGCAGTATTTT. The rearrangement joins TRBV6-5 to TRBJ2-3; D may be TRBD2 (5 bases). CDR1 is MNHEY and CDR2 is SVGAGI in the germline V gene. Trimming cost V 6 bases and J 2 bases, with 15 bases left between them. The CDR3 runs 15 residues.

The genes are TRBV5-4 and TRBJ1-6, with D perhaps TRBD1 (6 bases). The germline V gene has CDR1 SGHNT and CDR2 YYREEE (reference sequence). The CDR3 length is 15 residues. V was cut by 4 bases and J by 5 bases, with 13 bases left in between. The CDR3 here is CASSVRGVNNSPLHF. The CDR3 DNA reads TGTGCCAGCAGCGTCAGGGGTGTCAATAATTCACCCCTCCACTTT. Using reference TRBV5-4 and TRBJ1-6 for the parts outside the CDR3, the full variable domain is ETGVTQSPTHLIKTRGQQVTLRCSSQSGHNTVSWYQQALGQGPQFIFQYYREEENGRGNFPPRFSGLQFPNYSSELNVNALELDDSALYLCASSVRGVNNSPLHFGNGTRLTVT.

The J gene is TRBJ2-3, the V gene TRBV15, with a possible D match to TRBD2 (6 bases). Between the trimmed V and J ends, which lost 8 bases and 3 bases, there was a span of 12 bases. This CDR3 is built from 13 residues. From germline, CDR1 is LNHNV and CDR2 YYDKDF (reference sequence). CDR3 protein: CATAGRSTDTQYF. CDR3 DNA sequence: TGTGCCACCGCCGGGAGATCAACAGATACGCAGTATTTT.

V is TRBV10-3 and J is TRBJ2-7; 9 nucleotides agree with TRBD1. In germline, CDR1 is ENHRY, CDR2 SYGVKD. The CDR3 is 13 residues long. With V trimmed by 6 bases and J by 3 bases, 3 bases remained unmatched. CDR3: CAIRGQGDYEQYV. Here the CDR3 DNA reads TGTGCCATCAGGGGACAGGGAGACTACGAGCAGTACGTC.

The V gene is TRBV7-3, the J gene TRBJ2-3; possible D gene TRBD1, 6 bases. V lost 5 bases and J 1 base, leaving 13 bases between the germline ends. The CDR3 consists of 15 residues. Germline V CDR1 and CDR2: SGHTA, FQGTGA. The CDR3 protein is CASSPFEGGTDTQYF. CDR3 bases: TGTGCCAGCAGCCCCTTCGAGGGGGGCACAGATACGCAGTATTTT.

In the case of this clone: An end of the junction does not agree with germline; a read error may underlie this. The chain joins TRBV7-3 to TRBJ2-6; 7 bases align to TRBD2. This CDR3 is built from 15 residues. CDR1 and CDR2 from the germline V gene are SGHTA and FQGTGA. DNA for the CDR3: TGTGCCAGCAGGTTAACTAGCGCTGGGGCCAACGTCCTGACTTTC. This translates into CASRLTSAGANVLTF.

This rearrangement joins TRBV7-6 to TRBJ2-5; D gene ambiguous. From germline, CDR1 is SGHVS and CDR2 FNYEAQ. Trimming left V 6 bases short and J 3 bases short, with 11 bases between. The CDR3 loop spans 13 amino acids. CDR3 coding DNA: TGTGCCAGCAGGAAGAGTGAGGAAGAGACCCAGTACTTC. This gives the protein CASRKSEEETQYF. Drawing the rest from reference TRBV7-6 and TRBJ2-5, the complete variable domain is GAGVSQSPRYKVTKRGQDVALRCDPISGHVSLYWYRQALGQGPEFLTYFNYEAQQDKSGLPNDRFSAERPEGSISTLTIQRTEQRDSAMYRCASRKSEEETQYFGPGTRLLVL.

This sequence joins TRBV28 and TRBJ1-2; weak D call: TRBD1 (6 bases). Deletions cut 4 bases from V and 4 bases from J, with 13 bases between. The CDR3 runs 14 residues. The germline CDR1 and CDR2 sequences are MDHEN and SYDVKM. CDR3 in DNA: TGTGCCAGCAGTTCCTACGACAGGATCTATGGCTACACCTTC. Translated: CASSSYDRIYGYTF.

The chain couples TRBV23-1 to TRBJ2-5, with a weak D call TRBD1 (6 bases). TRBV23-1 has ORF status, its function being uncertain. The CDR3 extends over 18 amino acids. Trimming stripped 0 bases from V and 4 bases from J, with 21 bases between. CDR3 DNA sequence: TGCGCCAGCAGTCAATCGGCTAACAGGGAGAAGGGGACAGAGACCCAGTACTTC. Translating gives CASSQSANREKGTETQYF.

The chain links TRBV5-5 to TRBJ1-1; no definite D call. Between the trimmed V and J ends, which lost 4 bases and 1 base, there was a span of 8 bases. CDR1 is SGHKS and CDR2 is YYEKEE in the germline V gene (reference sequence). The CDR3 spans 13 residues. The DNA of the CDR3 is TGTGCCAGCAGCCGCTCAGGGAACACTGAAGCTTTCTTT. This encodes CASSRSGNTEAFF. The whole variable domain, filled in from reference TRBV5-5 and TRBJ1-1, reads DAGVTQSPTHLIKTRGQQVTLRCSPISGHKSVSWYQQVLGQGPQFIFQYYEKEERGRGNFPDRFSARQFPNYSSELNVNALLLGDSALYLCASSRSGNTEAFFGQGTRLTVV.

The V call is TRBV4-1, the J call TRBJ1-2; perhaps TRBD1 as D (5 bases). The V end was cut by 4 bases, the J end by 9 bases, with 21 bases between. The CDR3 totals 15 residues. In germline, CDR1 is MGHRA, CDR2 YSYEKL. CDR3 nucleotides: TGCGCCAGCAGCCGGGTGGGCAGGGTGACCGGTAGCTACACCTTC. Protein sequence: CASSRVGRVTGSYTF.

CDR3: CASSLDGNGNTIYF. As DNA, the CDR3 is TGTGCCAGCAGCTTAGACGGGAACGGGAACACCATATATTTT. This chain links TRBV7-3 with TRBJ1-3; no reliable D call. CDR3 size: 14 residues. Trimming cost V 2 bases and J 7 bases, with 12 bases left between them. The germline CDR1 and CDR2 sequences are SGHTA and FQGTGA.